This T cell receptor (beta chain) emerged from a study of T cell changes during pregnancy in multiple sclerosis. The ends were cut back, 7 bases at V and 0 bases at J, with 13 bases in the middle. Germline-derived CDR1 and CDR2 are SGDLS and YYNGEE. This CDR3 contains 14 residues. Here immunoSEQ multiplex PCR was the method, and the copy in TCRdb shows in-frame clones only, minus some. The repertoire holds 75,000 to 95,000 clones, with approximately 92% as singletons. The specimen comprised peripheral blood, sampled after pregnancy. The clonotype originates from a female donor with multiple sclerosis, enrolled in a pregnancy study. This chain connects TRBV9 to TRBJ1-1, with a possible D match to TRBD1 (6 bases). The CDR3 spells CASGSGTLNTEAFF. Written as DNA, the CDR3 is TGTGCCAGCGGATCCGGGACACTGAACACTGAAGCTTTCTTT.